Below, 19 T cell receptor beta chains from the same sample are listed, as sequenced in a study of T cells in Graves' hyperthyroidism and ophthalmopathy. From RNA transcripts, TCR beta CDR3 regions were amplified. In the first-round RT-PCR of the TCR CDR3, the HTBI primer set was used. TCRdb itself ran the multiplex PCR reads through MiXCR, one entry per CDR3 protein. The data hold about 96,000 distinct CDR3 sequences, with roughly 49% observed a single time. Sequenced material: blood. These receptors were taken from a woman aged 40 to 50 with Graves' hyperthyroidism.

The chain employs TRBV28 and TRBJ1-3; 9 positions match TRBD1. Germline CDR1 is MDHEN and CDR2 is SYDVKM. CDR3 length equals 16 residues. V lost 8 bases and J lost 3; bases outside the gene matches: 11. CDR3 loop: CASGPGQGQFGNTIYF. The CDR3 DNA sequence: TGTGCCAGCGGTCCGGGACAGGGACAGTTTGGAAACACCATATATTTT.

Note on this clonotype: A much larger clone lies a single base off, so this may be a read error. The rearrangement uses TRBV7-3 and TRBJ2-7; 12 bases align to TRBD1. Germline CDR1 reads SGHTA; CDR2 reads FQGTGA. This CDR3 contains 14 residues. CDR3 loop: CAWAGGQGAYGQYF. Written as DNA, the CDR3 is TGTGCCTGGGCCGGGGGACAGGGGGCCTACGGGCAGTACTTC.

The V gene is TRBV29-1, the J gene TRBJ2-7; tentatively, D is TRBD1 or TRBD2 (5 bases each). Trimming took 4 bases from V and 9 from J, leaving 10 bases between them. Germline values: CDR1 SQVTM, CDR2 ANQGSEA. The CDR3 consists of 10 residues. DNA for the CDR3: TGCAGCGTTGGGTGGGACCGGCAGTACTTC. This sequence encodes CSVGWDRQYF.

This clonotype was observed at least ten times. The chain carries TRBV6-1 and TRBJ2-2, with no clear D. CDR3 length equals 13 residues. Germline V gene data show CDR1 as MNHNS and CDR2 as SASEGT. The ends were cut back, 4 bases at V and 5 bases at J, with 8 bases in the middle. The CDR3 DNA reads TGTGCCAGCAGTGGGGTAGGGACCGGGGAGCTGTTTTTT. Its protein is CASSGVGTGELFF.

In this sample, this clonotype turned up many times. The V and J genes are TRBV2 and TRBJ2-3, with TRBD1 matching 8 bases. The V gene's germline CDR1 is SNHLY and CDR2 FYNNEI. Trimming took 7 bases from V and 5 from J; bases not matched to a gene: 2. CDR3 length equals 12 residues. In nucleotides, the CDR3 is TGTGCCAGCACGACAGGGGTAGATACGCAGTATTTT. Its translation: CASTTGVDTQYF.

This clonotype was found a few times. This rearrangement joins TRBV10-2 to TRBJ2-5; D is possibly TRBD2 (6 bases). In germline, CDR1 is WSHSY, CDR2 SAAADI. The CDR3 consists of 17 residues. The V end lost 0 bases, the J end lost 3 bases, and 17 bases lay between the germline ends. CDR3 sequence (DNA): TGCGCCAGCAGTGAGTCGACTCGGGGGATCGAAGAAGAGACCCAGTACTTC. It codes for CASSESTRGIEEETQYF.

This clonotype was detected a few times. The rearrangement joins TRBV28 to TRBJ2-3; 8 nucleotides match TRBD2. After removal of 4 bases from V and 5 bases from J, the junction contained 11 bases not matched to a gene. Germline V CDR1 and CDR2: MDHEN, SYDVKM. The CDR3 has 16 amino acids. DNA for the CDR3: TGTGCCAGCAGTTCGGTACCAGCGGGAGTGGGAGATACGCAGTATTTT. Translation: CASSSVPAGVGDTQYF. Using reference TRBV28 and TRBJ2-3 for the parts outside the CDR3, the full variable domain is DVKVTQSSRYLVKRTGEKVFLECVQDMDHENMFWYRQDPGLGLRLIYFSYDVKMKEKGDIPEGYSVSREKKERFSLILESASTNQTSMYLCASSSVPAGVGDTQYFGPGTRLTVL.

Details on this clonotype: The limits of the CDR3 on the DNA are not certain, so only TCRdb's listed CDR3 is given. The CDR3 spells CAICSALKNTEAFF. The chain couples TRBV10-3 to TRBJ1-1. Germline assignment: CDR1 ENHRY and CDR2 SYGVKD. The CDR3 length equals 14 residues, ends included.

This clonotype was seen at least ten times. The J gene is TRBJ1-3, the V gene TRBV7-2, with D unresolved. The V gene's germline CDR1 is SGHTA and CDR2 FQGNSA. V lost 1 base and J 4 bases, leaving 8 bases between the germline ends. This CDR3 has 14 amino acids. DNA of the CDR3: TGTGCCAGCAGCTTAGTTGGGCTCGGAAACACCATATATTTT. It translates to CASSLVGLGNTIYF.

In its sample, this clonotype was seen many times. This sequence joins TRBV7-8 and TRBJ1-5; 8 positions agree with TRBD1. Germline trimming cut 3 bases from V and 1 base from J; bases unmatched to any gene: 8. The CDR3 is 17 residues long. Germline V gene sequence: CDR1 SGHVS, CDR2 FQNEAQ. The chain's CDR3 is CASSLGQGALSNQPQHF. CDR3 DNA: TGTGCCAGCAGCTTGGGGCAGGGGGCTTTGAGCAATCAGCCCCAGCATTTT.

This clonotype appeared many times. The V and J genes are TRBV10-2 and TRBJ2-3; 8 bases map to TRBD1. The CDR3 runs 14 residues. Germline V gene lookup returns CDR1 WSHSY and CDR2 SAAADI. V trimming: 6 bases; J trimming: 3 bases; junction bases outside the gene matches: 5. As DNA, the CDR3 is TGCGCCAGCAGGTTGACAGGGGCAACAGATACGCAGTATTTT. The encoded protein is CASRLTGATDTQYF.

This clonotype was observed once. V and J are TRBV7-9 and TRBJ1-5; 7 bases line up with TRBD1. Germline-derived CDR1 and CDR2 are SEHNR and FQNEAQ (reference sequence). The CDR3 spans 15 residues. With 2 bases clipped from V and 5 bases from J, the junction kept 6 bases outside the gene matches. The CDR3 reads CASSLKGGTDQPQHF. The CDR3, as DNA: TGTGCCAGCAGCTTAAAAGGGGGGACAGATCAGCCCCAGCATTTT.

The chain combines TRBV7-2 with TRBJ2-6, with 9 positions matching TRBD2. CDR3 length: 19 amino acids. Germline loops: CDR1 SGHTA, CDR2 FQGNSA. The V segment lost 6 bases and the J segment 0 bases; nucleotides outside the gene matches: 12. CDR3 sequence reads: CASSYLAGLAPSGANVLTF. The DNA of the CDR3 is TGTGCCAGCAGTTACCTAGCGGGACTAGCCCCCTCTGGGGCCAACGTCCTGACTTTC.

This chain uses TRBV29-1 with TRBJ2-3; either TRBD1 or TRBD2 may supply D (6 bases each). Trimming stripped 8 bases from V and 2 bases from J, with 23 bases between. CDR3 length equals 16 residues. The germline CDR1 and CDR2 sequences are SQVTM and ANQGSEA. CDR3 nucleotides: TGCAGCTTAGGTTGGACTCGGGGGCGATCCACAGATACGCAGTATTTT. Amino acids: CSLGWTRGRSTDTQYF.

This clonotype was seen repeatedly, ten times or more. This chain links TRBV13 with TRBJ1-1; TRBD1 is a possible D gene (5 bases). The CDR3 is 13 residues long. The V end was cut by 11 bases, the J end by 0 bases, with 13 bases between. CDR1 is PRHDT, CDR2 FYEKMQ, per germline (reference sequence). The CDR3: CAAGEAMNTEAFF. As DNA, the CDR3 is TGTGCCGCGGGGGAGGCGATGAACACTGAAGCTTTCTTT.

The chain employs TRBV7-6 and TRBJ2-7; D assignment may be TRBD1 or TRBD2 (5 bases each). This CDR3 is 15 amino acids long. V lost 3 bases to trimming and J lost 5 bases, with 17 bases between them. Per germline, CDR1 SGHVS and CDR2 FNYEAQ. For the CDR3, the DNA is TGTGCCAGCAGCTTGACCCTTGACGGGACCCACGAGCAGTACTTC. The encoded protein is CASSLTLDGTHEQYF.

This clonotype was counted at least ten times. The junction departs from the called germline gene at one end, perhaps through a read error. The V and J genes are TRBV7-9 and TRBJ1-4; TRBD1 aligns across 7 bases. This CDR3 region has 13 residues. Germline loops: CDR1 SEHNR, CDR2 FQNEAQ (reference sequence). CDR3 sequence: CASTPGGPRKPFF. CDR3 nucleotides: TGTGCCAGCACTCCAGGGGGGCCGCGGAAACCGTTTTTT. The full variable domain, in which reference TRBV7-9 and TRBJ1-4 provide the parts outside the CDR3, is DTGVSQNPRHKITKRGQNVTFRCDPISEHNRLYWYRQTLGQGPEFLTYFQNEAQLEKSRLLSDRFSAERPKGSFSTLEIQRTEQGDSAMYLCASTPGGPRKPFFGSGTQLSVL.

This clonotype appeared many times. The chain links TRBV7-8 to TRBJ1-2, with no clear D. Trimming took 1 base from V and 8 from J, leaving 20 bases between them. The germline gives CDR1 SGHVS, CDR2 FQNEAQ. This CDR3 comprises 16 residues. The CDR3 region is CASSLVFGVDPGGYTF. The CDR3 DNA is TGTGCCAGCAGCTTAGTCTTTGGGGTGGACCCGGGGGGCTACACCTTC.

About this clonotype: One junction end disagrees with the germline gene, perhaps due to a read error. V usage is TRBV20-1 and J usage is TRBJ2-3; 10 nucleotides agree with TRBD2. Germline CDR1 DFQATT, CDR2 SNEGSKA (reference sequence). The length of the CDR3 is 15 residues. The chain's CDR3 is CSASRTSGSTDTQYF. Written as DNA, the CDR3 is TGCAGTGCTAGTAGGACTAGCGGAAGCACAGACACGCAGTATTTT.